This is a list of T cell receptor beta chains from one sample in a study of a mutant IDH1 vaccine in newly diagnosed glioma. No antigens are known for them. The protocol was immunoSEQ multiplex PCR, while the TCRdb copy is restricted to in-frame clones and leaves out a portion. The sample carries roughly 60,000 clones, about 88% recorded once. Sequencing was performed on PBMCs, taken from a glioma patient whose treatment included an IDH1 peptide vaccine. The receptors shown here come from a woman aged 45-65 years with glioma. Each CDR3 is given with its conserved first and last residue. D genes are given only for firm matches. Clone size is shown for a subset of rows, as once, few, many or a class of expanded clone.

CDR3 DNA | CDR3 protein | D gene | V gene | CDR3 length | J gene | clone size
TGCGCCAGCAGCCAAGATCGGTTCTACGAGCAGTACTTC | CASSQDRFYEQYF | . | TRBV4-1 | 13 | TRBJ2-7 | .
TGTGCCAGCAGCTTTCTCGGCTACGAGCAGTACTTC | CASSFLGYEQYF | . | TRBV7-2 | 12 | TRBJ2-7 | once
TGCGCCAGCAGCCTACAGCCCGCCAGCGGGGCGAACACCGGGGAGCTGTTTTTT | CASSLQPASGANTGELFF | TRBD2 | TRBV4-3 | 18 | TRBJ2-2 | .
TGTGCCAGCAGTTCTCAGGGTTGGGAGACAGATACGCAGTATTTT | CASSSQGWETDTQYF | . | TRBV28 | 15 | TRBJ2-3 | .
TGCGCCAGCAGCCAAGTGTCGGCCGGTGGGGACACCATATATTTT | CASSQVSAGGDTIYF | . | TRBV4-1 | 15 | TRBJ1-3 | .
TGTGCCAGCAGTTTGGGGGAGGTGGCTAATTCACCCCTCCACTTT | CASSLGEVANSPLHF | . | TRBV27 | 15 | TRBJ1-6 | .
TGTGCCAGCAGCACACAGGGGATGAACACTGAAGCTTTCTTT | CASSTQGMNTEAFF | TRBD1 | TRBV7-3 | 14 | TRBJ1-1 | few
TGTGCCAGCAGGGGCCTTGGGTTGGTGGCCGAGACCCAGTACTTC | CASRGLGLVAETQYF | . | TRBV6-1 | 15 | TRBJ2-5 | .
TGTGCCAGCAGTGAATATGGGGGCTACACCTTC | CASSEYGGYTF | . | TRBV25-1 | 11 | TRBJ1-2 | .
TGTGCCAGCAGACGGACAGGGGGCGGCACTGAAGCTTTCTTT | CASRRTGGGTEAFF | TRBD1 | TRBV2 | 14 | TRBJ1-1 | .
TGTGCCAGCAGCCAAGAGACAGGGGGCTCTAAAGAGCAGTACTTC | CASSQETGGSKEQYF | TRBD1 | TRBV16 | 15 | TRBJ2-7 | .
TGTGCCAGCAGTTTGGACACAAACTATGGCTACACCTTC | CASSLDTNYGYTF | . | TRBV6-5 | 13 | TRBJ1-2 | .
TGTGCCAGTAATGAGGGGGCCTATAATTCACCCCTCCACTTT | CASNEGAYNSPLHF | . | TRBV19 | 14 | TRBJ1-6 | .
TGTGCCAGCAGTGAATCTTCTGTCTATGGCTACACCTTC | CASSESSVYGYTF | . | TRBV6-1 | 13 | TRBJ1-2 | .
TGTGCCAGCTCATATCAGGGTTATGAAAAACTGTTTTTT | CASSYQGYEKLFF | . | TRBV18 | 13 | TRBJ1-4 | .
TGTGCCAGCAGTTACTCGCAGGGTCCCTATGGCTACACCTTC | CASSYSQGPYGYTF | . | TRBV6-5 | 14 | TRBJ1-2 | .
TGTGCCAGCAGCCGAGGGACAGGGGGCGGGGTGGTCACTGAAGCTTTCTTT | CASSRGTGGGVVTEAFF | TRBD1 | TRBV11-2 | 17 | TRBJ1-1 | .
TGTGCCAGCGGACTAGCGGGGAGCAATGAGCAGTTCTTC | CASGLAGSNEQFF | TRBD2 | TRBV9 | 13 | TRBJ2-1 | .
TGTGCCAGCAGCGCCTCCGGGACAACGGCTGGGGCCAACGTCCTGACTTTC | CASSASGTTAGANVLTF | . | TRBV9 | 17 | TRBJ2-6 | .
TGTGCCAGCCGGACTACAGGGGGCGGCAATCAGCCCCAGCATTTT | CASRTTGGGNQPQHF | TRBD1 | TRBV6-1 | 15 | TRBJ1-5 | .
TGTGCCGCAGGTGATTTGGGTAAAGCTTTCTTT | CAAGDLGKAFF | . | TRBV25-1 | 11 | TRBJ1-1 | .
TGCAGCGTTCAAGAAAGACGACAGGGGGCTGGTGAAAAACTGTTTTTT | CSVQERRQGAGEKLFF | TRBD1 | TRBV29-1 | 16 | TRBJ1-4 | .
TGCGCCAGCAGCCAAGTAGGGGGAAACAATGAGCAGTTCTTC | CASSQVGGNNEQFF | . | TRBV4-1 | 14 | TRBJ2-1 | .
TGTGCCAGCAGTTACTCAGAAGAGGACAGCTACGAGCAGTACTTC | CASSYSEEDSYEQYF | . | TRBV6-5 | 15 | TRBJ2-7 | .
TGTGCCAGCAGCCAAATGGAATCGTGGAACACCGGGGAGCTGTTTTTT | CASSQMESWNTGELFF | . | TRBV5-6 | 16 | TRBJ2-2 | .
TGTGCCAGCAGTTACTCAGCGGGCTCCTACAATGAGCAGTTCTTC | CASSYSAGSYNEQFF | . | TRBV6-6 | 15 | TRBJ2-1 | .
TGTGCCACCCTTCTAGTAGGAGCCTACGAGCAGTACTTC | CATLLVGAYEQYF | . | TRBV6-1 | 13 | TRBJ2-7 | .
TGCGCCAGCAGCTCCGCCGTTGCAGGGAATGGCTACACCTTC | CASSSAVAGNGYTF | . | TRBV5-1 | 14 | TRBJ1-2 | few
TGTGCCAGCAGCTTAGAACGGGCGCTCTATGGCTACACCTTC | CASSLERALYGYTF | . | TRBV7-9 | 14 | TRBJ1-2 | .
TGTGCCAGCAGCGCCGGACAGGGGGCACCCCTCCACTTT | CASSAGQGAPLHF | TRBD1 | TRBV9 | 13 | TRBJ1-6 | .
TGTGCCAGCAGCTTCCAGTACCAAGAGACCCAGTACTTC | CASSFQYQETQYF | . | TRBV5-4 | 13 | TRBJ2-5 | .
TGTGCCAGCAGCGAGAGGACAGGATATGGCTACACCTTC | CASSERTGYGYTF | TRBD1 | TRBV9 | 13 | TRBJ1-2 | .
TGTGCCAGCAGTCGCACTTCTGGGCAGGGCTCTGGAAACACCATATATTTT | CASSRTSGQGSGNTIYF | . | TRBV27 | 17 | TRBJ1-3 | .
TGCGCCAGCAGCTTACGCGGAATTCAAGAGACCCAGTACTTC | CASSLRGIQETQYF | . | TRBV5-1 | 14 | TRBJ2-5 | .
TGTGCCAGCAGCCAAGCGGCCGCTAAGAACACCGGGGAGCTGTTTTTT | CASSQAAAKNTGELFF | . | TRBV4-2 | 16 | TRBJ2-2 | .
TGTGCCTGGGCTGTCGACGAGCAGTACTTC | CAWAVDEQYF | . | TRBV30 | 10 | TRBJ2-7 | few
TGTGCCAGCAGCCCTTATCTTTATAGCAATCAGCCCCAGCATTTT | CASSPYLYSNQPQHF | . | TRBV27 | 15 | TRBJ1-5 | .
TGTGCCAGCAGCCGAGGTTCATTCGGGGAGCTGTTTTTT | CASSRGSFGELFF | . | TRBV14 | 13 | TRBJ2-2 | .
TGCAGCGTTGCGACAGGGCTCGGTTACGAGCAGTACTTC | CSVATGLGYEQYF | TRBD1 | TRBV29-1 | 13 | TRBJ2-7 | .
TGTGCCAGCAGCTTAGTTTCCAAGGGGGGGGCTAACGGTGGCTACACCTTC | CASSLVSKGGANGGYTF | . | TRBV11-2 | 17 | TRBJ1-2 | few
TGCGCCAGCAGCTTCGGACAGCTTTTTACAACTAATGAAAAACTGTTTTTT | CASSFGQLFTTNEKLFF | . | TRBV5-1 | 17 | TRBJ1-4 | .
TGTGCCAGCAGCTCAGGGTGGGAGCAGTACTTC | CASSSGWEQYF | . | TRBV7-6 | 11 | TRBJ2-7 | .